This T cell receptor beta chain appears in the sequencing data of a study of blood T cell repertoires in COVID-19. TCRdb's copy holds only in-frame clones and misses some; the assay was immunoSEQ multiplex PCR. Altogether 100,000 to 150,000 clones are present, 70% to 80% being singletons, with the ten largest covering 37%. This receptor was taken from a man aged 35 to 55 with active or convalescent COVID-19. The sequenced sample consisted of peripheral blood.

CDR3 coding DNA: TGTGCCAGCAGCTTAGTATATGGGTCAGGCCTGAACACCGGGGAGCTGTTTTTT. The encoded protein is CASSLVYGSGLNTGELFF. V is TRBV7-9 and J is TRBJ2-2; no reliable D call. Per the germline V gene, CDR1 is SEHNR and CDR2 is FQNEAQ (reference sequence). The CDR3 extends over 18 amino acids. V lost 1 base and J 1 base, leaving 16 bases between the germline ends.